The 19 T cell receptor beta chains given below trace back to one sample, sequenced in a study of blood T cell repertoires in COVID-19 (dated by TCRdb to between 2020 and 2021). Preparation of the library involved the immunoSEQ multiplex PCR assay. The table comes from immuneACCESS by way of TCRdb, which keeps in-frame sequences with V and J called. Part of the clones is missing from these tables; in studies checked, under half for an unresolved V gene and the rest for unknown reasons. The sample contains a few hundred thousand clones, around 85% of them found a single time. The ten largest clonotypes hold roughly 2.2% of the sample. The sequencing input was peripheral blood. The receptors were sampled from a woman aged 70-85 years with COVID-19, enrolled during active disease.

This chain links TRBV11-3 with TRBJ2-1, with D perhaps TRBD2 (6 bases). Per the germline V gene, CDR1 is SGHNT and CDR2 is YENEEA. Trimming removed 1 base from V and 9 bases from J, with 13 bases in between. The CDR3 sequence is 14 residues long. CDR3 region: CASSLGDSRGEQFF. In nucleotides, the CDR3 is TGTGCCAGCAGCTTAGGGGACTCCCGGGGTGAGCAGTTCTTC.

The V call is TRBV18, the J call TRBJ1-6; possible D gene TRBD1, 5 bases. Germline lookup yields CDR1 KGHSH and CDR2 LQKENI. This CDR3 has 17 residues. V lost 1 base to trimming and J lost 7 bases, with 17 bases between them. DNA of the CDR3: TGTGCCAGCTCACCACGGCAGGGCAACAATATAAATTCACCCCTCCACTTT. Its protein product is CASSPRQGNNINSPLHF.

The chain combines TRBV7-2 with TRBJ1-2; D is unresolved. Germline values: CDR1 SGHTA, CDR2 FQGNSA. Trimming cost V 0 bases and J 4 bases, with 6 bases left between them. This CDR3 is built from 13 residues. CDR3 protein: CASSLAQAYGYTF. For the CDR3, the DNA is TGTGCCAGCAGCTTAGCGCAAGCCTATGGCTACACCTTC.

The chain uses TRBV18 and TRBJ2-1, with 11 nucleotides matching TRBD2. V was clipped by 3 bases and J by 7 bases; unmatched bases: 5. The CDR3 loop spans 15 amino acids. Germline V CDR1 and CDR2: KGHSH, LQKENI. The CDR3 region is CASSPIAGGVNEQFF. In nucleotides, the CDR3 is TGTGCCAGCTCACCCATAGCGGGAGGGGTGAATGAGCAGTTCTTC.

This chain connects TRBV4-1 to TRBJ2-7, with TRBD2 identical over 8 bases. Germline V lookup: CDR1 MGHRA, CDR2 YSYEKL. CDR3 length: 15 amino acids. V dropped 0 bases and J dropped 5; count of bases not matched to a gene: 6. Written as DNA, the CDR3 is TGCGCCAGCAGCCAAGATACGGGAGGGATCGACGAGCAGTACTTC. Residues: CASSQDTGGIDEQYF.

The chain carries TRBV19 and TRBJ1-1; D is undetermined. Trimming pared 4 bases from V and 4 bases from J, leaving 13 bases between. This CDR3 is built from 14 residues. Germline V gives CDR1 LNHDA, CDR2 SQIVND (reference sequence). The CDR3 reads CASSTQALSTEAFF. In DNA form, the CDR3 reads TGTGCCAGTAGTACCCAGGCTTTGAGCACTGAAGCTTTCTTT. The full variable domain, completed using reference TRBV19 and TRBJ1-1, is DGGITQSPKYLFRKEGQNVTLSCEQNLNHDAMYWYRQDPGQGLRLIYYSQIVNDFQKGDIAEGYSVSREKKESFPLTVTSAQKNPTAFYLCASSTQALSTEAFFGQGTRLTVV.

V and J are TRBV7-2 and TRBJ2-1; D is unclear. V was cut by 5 bases and J by 6 bases, with 14 bases left in between. The germline V gene has CDR1 SGHTA and CDR2 FQGNSA. The CDR3 is 14 amino acids. CDR3 coding DNA: TGTGCCAGCAGCACCAGCCGTACGGGCAATGAGCAGTTCTTC. This codes for CASSTSRTGNEQFF.

J is TRBJ2-7 and V is TRBV9; 8 bases agree with TRBD1. With V trimmed by 5 bases and J by 5 bases, 6 bases remained unmatched. The CDR3 spans 13 residues. The germline gives CDR1 SGDLS, CDR2 YYNGEE. The CDR3 DNA follows: TGTGCCAGCAGTTTGGGACAGGCAAACGAGCAGTACTTC. The encoded protein is CASSLGQANEQYF.

A word on this clone: In the same sample, other DNA sequences code for this CDR3. V usage is TRBV6-4 and J usage is TRBJ1-1, with 7 bases lining up with TRBD1. The CDR3 spans 13 residues. J lost 1 base, V lost 6 bases, and 2 bases had no gene match. Germline-derived CDR1 and CDR2 are MRHNA and SNTAGT. CDR3 bases: TGTGCCAGCAGCCGGGACAGGAACACTGAAGCTTTCTTT. This translates into CASSRDRNTEAFF.

The chain couples TRBV12-5 to TRBJ1-4; unclear D gene. This CDR3 is built from 17 residues. CDR1 and CDR2 from the germline V gene are LGHNT and FRNRAP. V was trimmed by 4 bases and J by 3 bases, leaving 18 bases between them. The CDR3 DNA reads TGTGCTAGTGGTTCTTTCCTGCCGAGGGCTGCTAATGAAAAACTGTTTTTT. Translated: CASGSFLPRAANEKLFF.

The rearrangement uses TRBV7-2 and TRBJ2-7; 14 bases match TRBD2. CDR1 and CDR2 from the germline V gene are SGHTA and FQGNSA. The ends lost 0 bases at V and 4 bases at J; junction bases unmatched: 14. The CDR3 length is 20 residues. CDR3 bases: TGTGCCAGCAGCTTAGCTCCAATGACTAGCGGGAGGGCCGGGGGGTACGAGCAGTACTTC. This encodes CASSLAPMTSGRAGGYEQYF.

The chain recombines TRBV11-3 with TRBJ2-3; 11 bases are a match to TRBD2. The length of the CDR3 is 15 residues. The ends lost 5 bases at V and 6 bases at J; junction bases unmatched: 7. The germline V gene encodes CDR1 SGHNT and CDR2 YENEEA. The CDR3 region has the DNA TGTGCCAGCAGCCCGCTAGCGGGGGGATGGGATACGCAGTATTTT. Residues: CASSPLAGGWDTQYF.

Notes on this clone: The sample holds other DNA sequences that translate to the same CDR3. The chain uses TRBV27 and TRBJ2-7; 7 bases fit TRBD1. The CDR3 loop spans 12 amino acids. V lost 6 bases and J lost 5; bases outside the gene matches: 4. CDR1 MNHEY and CDR2 SMNVEV come from the germline V gene (reference sequence). CDR3 DNA: TGTGCCAGCAGCGACAGGGTGAACGAGCAGTACTTC. Protein: CASSDRVNEQYF.

V is TRBV29-1 and J is TRBJ1-1, with D hard to call. Between the trimmed V and J ends, which lost 7 bases and 1 base, there was a span of 10 bases. The V gene's germline CDR1 is SQVTM and CDR2 ANQGSEA. This CDR3 region has 12 residues. The CDR3 nucleotides read TGCAGCGCCCTACCCGGGAACACTGAAGCTTTCTTT. Amino acid sequence: CSALPGNTEAFF.

This clone was counted between two and nine times. The CDR3 DNA reads as TGTGCCAGCAGTTTCCGAGACAGGGGAAGGAACGAGCAGTACTTC. As protein: CASSFRDRGRNEQYF. The chain carries TRBV27 and TRBJ2-7; TRBD1 matches at 8 bases. Looked up from germline, CDR1 is MNHEY and CDR2 is SMNVEV (reference sequence). CDR3 length: 15 amino acids. V shed 3 bases, J shed 5 bases, and the junction held 9 bases outside the gene matches.

The V and J genes are TRBV2 and TRBJ2-7; a possible D gene is TRBD2 (6 bases). The CDR3 is made up of 13 amino acids. V dropped 7 bases and J dropped 5 bases, with 15 bases sitting between them. Germline values: CDR1 SNHLY, CDR2 FYNNEI. Here the CDR3 DNA reads TGTGCCAGCAAACCAGGGAGGAACGACGAGCAGTACTTC. The encoded protein is CASKPGRNDEQYF.

Regarding this clone: The junction shows a germline mismatch at one end, possibly a read error. The chain has TRBV5-1 and TRBJ1-6; D might be TRBD1 (6 bases). The CDR3 runs 16 residues. The germline gives CDR1 SGHRS, CDR2 YFSETQ. The CDR3: CASSLGRGSNNSPLHF. The CDR3 DNA follows: TGCGCCAGCAGCTTAGGCAGGGGCTCCAATAATTCACCCCTCCACTTT.

This clone was seen only a few times. The chain recombines TRBV18 with TRBJ1-6; no firm D call. Per the germline V gene, CDR1 is KGHSH and CDR2 is LQKENI. CDR3 length: 13 amino acids. The ends were cut back, 8 bases at V and 10 bases at J, with 15 bases in the middle. CDR3 nucleotides: TGTGCCAGCCACCCAAACCGGGAATCACCCCTCCACTTT. Its translation is CASHPNRESPLHF.

CDR3 in amino acids: CASNPTGVAGAKLDTQYF. CDR3 bases: TGTGCCAGCAACCCCACGGGGGTAGCGGGGGCAAAATTAGATACGCAGTATTTT. This chain uses TRBV27 with TRBJ2-3; 9 bases are shared with TRBD2. The CDR3 has 18 residues. V was pared by 7 bases and J by 5 bases, with 19 bases of the junction left unmatched. CDR1 and CDR2 from the germline V gene are MNHEY and SMNVEV (reference sequence).